This passage covers 29 T cell receptor beta chains from one sample sequenced in a study of OX40 agonist ivuxolimab in advanced cancers. Data came from immunoSEQ multiplex PCR; TCRdb stores just in-frame clones and leaves some out. This table has around 63,000 clones, about nine tenths appearing once. The sequences come from CD4+ or CD8+ T cells sorted from blood, collected in a trial of the OX40 agonist ivuxolimab. These receptors were taken from an adult with an advanced solid tumor such as melanoma, head and neck, liver or kidney cancer.

In DNA form, the CDR3 reads TGCGCCAGCAGCTCTCGACGGGGGGTCACAGATACGCAGTATTTT. Translating gives CASSSRRGVTDTQYF. The V gene is TRBV5-1, the J gene TRBJ2-3; 7 nucleotides line up with TRBD2. This CDR3 has 15 amino acids. The germline V gene has CDR1 SGHRS and CDR2 YFSETQ. V lost 3 bases to trimming and J lost 2 bases; unmatched junction nucleotides: 6.

V is TRBV9 and J is TRBJ2-5, with 9 bases fitting TRBD2. Germline CDR1 is SGDLS and CDR2 is YYNGEE. Trimming removed 0 bases from V and 4 bases from J; junction bases left unmatched: 4. The CDR3 has 15 residues. DNA of the CDR3: TGTGCCAGCAGCGTAGCTACTAGCGGGCGAGAGACCCAGTACTTC. Translating it yields CASSVATSGRETQYF.

The rearrangement joins TRBV28 to TRBJ1-6; D not certain. CDR3 size: 16 residues. V was cut by 6 bases and J by 0 bases, with 12 bases left in between. Per the germline V gene, CDR1 is MDHEN and CDR2 is SYDVKM. The CDR3 DNA reads as TGTGCCAGCAGCCTTCTAGGGAGCTCCTATAATTCACCCCTCCACTTT. Translated, it gives CASSLLGSSYNSPLHF.

The chain links TRBV5-6 to TRBJ2-1, with D perhaps being TRBD1 or TRBD2 (5 bases each). From germline, CDR1 is SGHDT and CDR2 YYEEEE. CDR3 length: 14 amino acids. V was clipped by 4 bases and J by 4 bases, with 12 bases between them. CDR3 protein: CASSPGTLYNEQFF. In nucleotides, the CDR3 is TGTGCCAGCAGCCCAGGGACCCTTTACAATGAGCAGTTCTTC. Together with reference TRBV5-6 and TRBJ2-1, the CDR3 gives the full variable domain: DAGVTQSPTHLIKTRGQQVTLRCSPKSGHDTVSWYQQALGQGPQFIFQYYEEEERQRGNFPDRFSGHQFPNYSSELNVNALLLGDSALYLCASSPGTLYNEQFFGPGTRLTVL.

The chain is built from TRBV30 and TRBJ2-7; 8 bases map to TRBD2. Germline values: CDR1 GTSNPN, CDR2 SVGIG (reference sequence). V was clipped by 1 base and J by 6 bases; unmatched bases: 5. The CDR3 has 13 amino acids. The CDR3 bases are TGTGCCTGGAGTGGGGGACTAGGCATCGAGCAGTACTTC. Encoded protein: CAWSGGLGIEQYF. Drawing the rest from reference TRBV30 and TRBJ2-7, the complete variable domain is SQTIHQWPATLVQPVGSPLSLECTVEGTSNPNLYWYRQAAGRGLQLLFYSVGIGQISSEVPQNLSASRPQDRQFILSSKKLLLSDSGFYLCAWSGGLGIEQYFGPGTRLTVT.

A remark on this clone: The same CDR3 can be traced to other DNA sequences in this sample. This rearrangement joins TRBV30 to TRBJ2-4; D is uncertain. The germline V gene has CDR1 GTSNPN and CDR2 SVGIG (reference sequence). The V end was cut by 0 bases, the J end by 0 bases, with 0 bases between. The CDR3 spans 12 residues. CDR3 DNA sequence: TGTGCCTGGAGTGTAGCCAAAAACATTCAGTACTTC. Translating gives CAWSVAKNIQYF. Full variable domain (missing parts from reference TRBV30 and TRBJ2-4): SQTIHQWPATLVQPVGSPLSLECTVEGTSNPNLYWYRQAAGRGLQLLFYSVGIGQISSEVPQNLSASRPQDRQFILSSKKLLLSDSGFYLCAWSVAKNIQYFGAGTRLSVL.

This rearrangement joins TRBV28 to TRBJ2-3, with D perhaps TRBD2 (5 bases). Trimming removed 4 bases at V and 5 bases at J, with 13 bases between. Germline CDR1 MDHEN, CDR2 SYDVKM. CDR3 length equals 14 residues. DNA for the CDR3: TGTGCCAGCAGTTCGGGGTTAGATGAAGATACGCAGTATTTT. It is translated as CASSSGLDEDTQYF.

The genes are TRBV11-2 and TRBJ2-2; 8 bases match TRBD2. This CDR3 has 14 amino acids. CDR1 is SGHAT and CDR2 is FQNNGV in the germline V gene. The V and J ends lost 9 bases and 2 bases, in that order; junction bases with no gene match: 5. The CDR3 DNA follows: TGTGCCAGTGCGGGGGGAGACAACACCGGGGAGCTGTTTTTT. Translated: CASAGGDNTGELFF.

This chain connects TRBV27 to TRBJ1-4, with D unclear. The CDR3 consists of 18 residues. V gave up 6 bases and J gave up 8 bases, with 28 bases separating them. Germline V gene data show CDR1 as MNHEY and CDR2 as SMNVEV (reference sequence). CDR3 sequence (DNA): TGTGCCAGCAGCTCACCTGAGGACGGGCGGAGGGCGGGCGAAAAACTGTTTTTT. It is translated as CASSSPEDGRRAGEKLFF.

In regard to this clone: An end of the junction does not agree with germline; a read error may underlie this. The chain is built from TRBV29-1 and TRBJ1-2; 7 bases are a match to TRBD1. CDR1 SQVTM and CDR2 ANQGSEA come from the germline V gene. This CDR3 has 13 amino acids. For the CDR3, the DNA is TGCAGCGTAGAAGAGGGGGCGAACTATGGCTACACCTTC. Translating gives CSVEEGANYGYTF.

The CDR3 protein is CASSPTTSALREQYF. The CDR3 DNA reads TGTGCCAGCAGTCCGACGACTAGCGCTCTTCGAGAGCAGTACTTC. The chain carries TRBV28 and TRBJ2-7; 8 bases are a match to TRBD2. The CDR3 is 15 residues long. Germline V CDR1 and CDR2: MDHEN, SYDVKM. The junction had 13 bases not matched to a gene; V was cut back by 5 bases and J by 7 bases.

The genes are TRBV19 and TRBJ2-5, with 10 bases identical to TRBD2. V gave up 6 bases and J gave up 5 bases; unmatched junction bases: 6. Germline-derived CDR1 and CDR2 are LNHDA and SQIVND (reference sequence). The CDR3 spans 14 residues. This CDR3 reads CASRPAGGAETQYF. The CDR3, as DNA: TGTGCCAGTAGGCCAGCGGGAGGGGCGGAGACCCAGTACTTC.

This chain joins TRBV16 and TRBJ2-1; 10 bases are shared with TRBD1. Trimming at V came to 2 bases and at J to 0 bases, leaving 4 bases not matched to a gene. Germline V gene data show CDR1 as KGHSY and CDR2 as FQNENV. The length of the CDR3 is 17 residues. CDR3 in DNA: TGTGCCAGCAGCCAAGCGGACAGGGGGAGCTCCTACAATGAGCAGTTCTTC. Translating gives CASSQADRGSSYNEQFF.

CDR3 nucleotide sequence: TGTGCCAGCAGCTTATCGCCTTCTGGGGCCAACGTCCTGACTTTC. Protein sequence: CASSLSPSGANVLTF. The chain employs TRBV7-2 and TRBJ2-6; D is unclear. Trimming took off 2 bases at V and 1 base at J, with 6 bases between the two ends. The CDR3 is 15 amino acids. In germline, CDR1 is SGHTA, CDR2 FQGNSA.

V usage is TRBV7-3 and J usage is TRBJ2-2, with D hard to call. The CDR3 is 12 residues long. Between the trimmed V and J ends, which lost 4 bases and 8 bases, there was a span of 8 bases. Germline V lookup: CDR1 SGHTA, CDR2 FQGTGA. The CDR3: CASSSTPGELFF. DNA of the CDR3: TGTGCCAGCAGCTCCACCCCGGGGGAGCTGTTTTTT.

Written as DNA, the CDR3 is TGCGCCAGCAGCCAAGTAGCTAGCGGGACCACCTACGAGCAGTACTTC. It encodes CASSQVASGTTYEQYF. The chain recombines TRBV4-1 with TRBJ2-7; 9 nucleotides agree with TRBD2. The CDR3 length is 16 residues. Losses at the gene ends were 1 base for V and 2 bases for J; bases not matched to a gene: 6. Germline CDR1 and CDR2: MGHRA and YSYEKL.

The chain carries TRBV13 and TRBJ2-3; D perhaps matches TRBD1 (5 bases). Trimming removed 2 bases from V and 5 bases from J, with 8 bases in between. The CDR3 loop spans 13 amino acids. The V gene's germline CDR1 is PRHDT and CDR2 FYEKMQ (reference sequence). The CDR3 nucleotides read TGTGCCAGCAGCTTAACAGGTCTAGATACGCAGTATTTT. It specifies CASSLTGLDTQYF. The full variable domain, rest sourced from reference TRBV13 and TRBJ2-3, is AAGVIQSPRHLIKEKRETATLKCYPIPRHDTVYWYQQGPGQDPQFLISFYEKMQSDKGSIPDRFSAQQFSDYHSELNMSSLELGDSALYFCASSLTGLDTQYFGPGTRLTVL.

This chain links TRBV7-9 with TRBJ2-2, with TRBD2 identical over 7 bases. Germline-derived CDR1 and CDR2 are SEHNR and FQNEAQ (reference sequence). The CDR3 runs to 12 residues. Trimming took 5 bases from V and 8 from J; bases not matched to a gene: 2. The CDR3 DNA reads TGTGCCAGCAGCCGGGAGGCGGGGGAGCTGTTTTTT. Its translation: CASSREAGELFF. Looking up the rest from reference TRBV7-9 and TRBJ2-2 gives the full variable domain: DTGVSQNPRHKITKRGQNVTFRCDPISEHNRLYWYRQTLGQGPEFLTYFQNEAQLEKSRLLSDRFSAERPKGSFSTLEIQRTEQGDSAMYLCASSREAGELFFGEGSRLTVL.

The chain recombines TRBV7-9 with TRBJ2-7; D not certain. Germline CDR1 is SEHNR and CDR2 is FQNEAQ (reference sequence). V was clipped by 6 bases and J by 3 bases, with 12 bases between them. The CDR3 runs 13 residues. The CDR3 here is CASSIDPYYEQYF. The CDR3 DNA follows: TGTGCCAGCAGTATAGACCCTTACTACGAGCAGTACTTC. Full variable domain (rest looked up from reference TRBV7-9 and TRBJ2-7): DTGVSQNPRHKITKRGQNVTFRCDPISEHNRLYWYRQTLGQGPEFLTYFQNEAQLEKSRLLSDRFSAERPKGSFSTLEIQRTEQGDSAMYLCASSIDPYYEQYFGPGTRLTVT.

The chain employs TRBV6-5 and TRBJ2-5, with TRBD1 matching over 7 bases. CDR3 length: 14 residues. Germline CDR1 and CDR2: MNHEY and SVGAGI. After removal of 6 bases from V and 9 bases from J, the junction contained 13 bases not matched to a gene. Here the CDR3 reads CASRPDRVSWAQYF. CDR3 in DNA: TGTGCCAGCAGACCCGACAGGGTCTCGTGGGCCCAGTACTTC.

The rearrangement joins TRBV9 to TRBJ2-3; a weak D match, TRBD2 (6 bases). The germline V gene encodes CDR1 SGDLS and CDR2 YYNGEE. This CDR3 has 18 amino acids. The ends were cut back, 2 bases at V and 0 bases at J, with 19 bases in the middle. The CDR3 DNA reads as TGTGCCAGCAGCGTGGGACTCCTCAGCTACTCAAGCACAGATACGCAGTATTTT. This encodes CASSVGLLSYSSTDTQYF.

This clone was observed a few times. The chain combines TRBV2 with TRBJ2-7, with TRBD1 identical over 9 bases. The CDR3 has 14 amino acids. The junction had 6 bases not matched to a gene; V was cut back by 6 bases and J by 3 bases. Germline CDR1 and CDR2: SNHLY and FYNNEI. DNA of the CDR3: TGTGCCAGCAGGGGACAGGGTAACTTCTACGAGCAGTACTTC. Its translation: CASRGQGNFYEQYF.

The V gene is TRBV30, the J gene TRBJ1-5; D ambiguous. CDR1 and CDR2 from the germline V gene are GTSNPN and SVGIG (reference sequence). The CDR3 contains 13 residues. V was clipped by 8 bases and J by 0 bases, with 11 bases between them. The CDR3 bases are TGTGCCGCCTGCAACTCTAGCAATCAGCCCCAGCATTTT. Translated, it gives CAACNSSNQPQHF.

V usage is TRBV6-5 and J usage is TRBJ1-2; D gene unclear. V lost 4 bases to trimming and J lost 4 bases, with 10 bases between them. Germline lookup yields CDR1 MNHEY and CDR2 SVGAGI. CDR3 length equals 13 residues. The CDR3: CASSLRASYGYTF. The CDR3 DNA sequence: TGTGCCAGCAGTTTGAGGGCCAGCTATGGCTACACCTTC.

The chain has TRBV19 and TRBJ2-7; 7 nucleotides agree with TRBD1. Germline V gene data show CDR1 as LNHDA and CDR2 as SQIVND (reference sequence). J was trimmed by 2 bases and V by 7 bases; bases with no gene match: 11. This CDR3 is built from 15 residues. The CDR3: CASNPTRDRAYEQYF. As DNA, the CDR3 is TGTGCCAGTAACCCAACCCGGGACAGAGCCTACGAGCAGTACTTC.

J is TRBJ2-7 and V is TRBV6-1; the match to TRBD2 covers 8 bases. This CDR3 region has 14 residues. Germline CDR1 is MNHNS and CDR2 is SASEGT. Trimming took 7 bases from V and 7 from J; bases not matched to a gene: 12. CDR3 DNA sequence: TGTGCCAGCATGGGTACTAGCGGACTGGGGGAGCAGTACTTC. Translated, it gives CASMGTSGLGEQYF.

The V and J genes are TRBV4-3 and TRBJ2-3; the match to TRBD2 covers 11 bases. Trimming at V came to 2 bases and at J to 0 bases, leaving 7 bases not matched to a gene. Germline CDR1 is LGHNA and CDR2 is YSLEER. The CDR3 loop spans 18 amino acids. The CDR3 bases are TGCGCCAGCAGCCAATCTCCCACTAGCGGGAGCAGCACAGATACGCAGTATTTT. Translating it yields CASSQSPTSGSSTDTQYF.

This chain joins TRBV4-1 and TRBJ1-1, with a tentative D call TRBD1 (5 bases). CDR1 is MGHRA and CDR2 is YSYEKL in the germline V gene. Deletions cut 4 bases from V and 3 bases from J, with 18 bases between. CDR3 length equals 16 residues. The CDR3 DNA reads as TGCGCCAGCAGCCCCGAAGCGGGGCAGTTCGACACTGAAGCTTTCTTT. The encoded protein is CASSPEAGQFDTEAFF.

The chain recombines TRBV11-2 with TRBJ1-5; D is unclear. Trimming shortened V by 1 base and J by 0 bases, and 13 bases separated the two germline ends. This CDR3 is built from 17 residues. The V gene's germline CDR1 is SGHAT and CDR2 FQNNGV. The CDR3 sequence: CASSLVKGAYSNQPQHF. CDR3 nucleotides: TGTGCCAGCAGCTTAGTAAAGGGCGCTTATAGCAATCAGCCCCAGCATTTT. The full variable domain, with the rest looked up from reference TRBV11-2 and TRBJ1-5, is EAGVAQSPRYKIIEKRQSVAFWCNPISGHATLYWYQQILGQGPKLLIQFQNNGVVDDSQLPKDRFSAERLKGVDSTLKIQPAKLEDSAVYLCASSLVKGAYSNQPQHFGDGTRLSIL.